This T cell receptor beta chain was retrieved from a study of T cells in Graves' hyperthyroidism and ophthalmopathy. The germline V gene has CDR1 KGHDR and CDR2 SFDVKD. The CDR3 covers 16 residues. Trimming took off 4 bases at V and 2 bases at J, with 16 bases between the two ends. RNA transcripts yielded amplified TCR beta CDR3 regions. Using the HTBI primer set, a first-round RT-PCR was run on the TCR CDR3. One entry per CDR3 protein results from TCRdb running MiXCR on the multiplex PCR reads. The table records 550,000 to 600,000 distinct CDR3 sequences, roughly 46% of them present only once. The chain links TRBV24-1 to TRBJ2-5; either TRBD1 or TRBD2 may supply D (5 bases each). The specimen was peripheral blood or thyroid tissue (not recorded which). This clonotype was sampled from an adult woman with Graves' disease, either hyperthyroidism or ophthalmopathy (not recorded which). The CDR3 spells CATSDFPGTMQETQYF. CDR3 DNA: TGTGCCACCAGTGACTTTCCAGGGACGATGCAAGAGACCCAGTACTTC.